These 22 T cell receptor beta chains were all obtained from the same sample, sequenced in a study of Ad26.COV2.S vaccination and SARS-CoV-2 variants. TCRdb's table, derived via immunoSEQ multiplex PCR, lists solely in-frame clones and lacks some. The repertoire holds over 300,000 clones, 83% seen once, with more than 7% in the top ten. The treatment is: around 19 received Ad26.COV2.S at low or high dose, single or two shots; several received placebo; per-sample allocation not given. Day 63 after the first injection of vaccine or placebo was the sampling time. Sequenced here: peripheral blood, sampled in a trial of Ad26.COV2.S vaccine versus placebo. The receptors come from a person aged 18-65 years who received the Ad26.COV2.S COVID-19 vaccine or a placebo.

The chain couples TRBV7-2 to TRBJ1-2, with D possibly matching TRBD1 (5 bases). The ends were cut back, 4 bases at V and 4 bases at J, with 10 bases in the middle. This CDR3 has 13 residues. CDR1 SGHTA and CDR2 FQGNSA come from the germline V gene. The CDR3 protein is CASSSGRGYGYTF. CDR3 bases: TGTGCCAGCAGCTCCGGTAGGGGCTATGGCTACACCTTC.

The genes are TRBV6-5 and TRBJ1-3; D not resolved. In germline, CDR1 is MNHEY, CDR2 SVGAGI. The germline V and J ends were trimmed by 8 bases and 0 bases, with 5 bases remaining between them. This CDR3 has 12 residues. This chain's CDR3 is CASHSSGNTIYF. In nucleotides, the CDR3 is TGTGCCAGCCACTCCTCTGGAAACACCATATATTTT.

The chain links TRBV3-1 (or the pseudogene TRBV3-2) to TRBJ2-7, with no clear D. Germline loops: CDR1 LGHDT, CDR2 YNNKEL (reference sequence). The germline V and J ends were trimmed by 0 bases and 1 base, with 4 bases remaining between them. CDR3 length equals 13 residues. CDR3 sequence (DNA): TGTGCCAGCAGCCAAGATTGGTCCTACGAGCAGTACTTC. Protein sequence: CASSQDWSYEQYF.

The V gene is TRBV9, the J gene TRBJ1-3; possible D gene TRBD1, 6 bases. Trimming removed 4 bases at V and 2 bases at J, with 13 bases between. Germline V CDR1 and CDR2: SGDLS, YYNGEE. There are 15 residues in the CDR3. Here the CDR3 reads CASSPWTAAGNTIYF. DNA of the CDR3: TGTGCCAGCAGCCCTTGGACAGCTGCTGGAAACACCATATATTTT.

The rearrangement joins TRBV5-1 to TRBJ1-1; D uncertain. The length of the CDR3 is 15 residues. Germline V gene data show CDR1 as SGHRS and CDR2 as YFSETQ. Trimming took 3 bases from V and 7 from J, leaving 19 bases between them. CDR3 sequence: CASSSRTGRTSEAFF. The CDR3 coding sequence is TGCGCCAGCAGCTCTAGGACGGGCAGGACCAGTGAAGCTTTCTTT.

The chain has TRBV12-3 or TRBV12-4 and TRBJ2-7; 7 bases line up with TRBD2. The CDR3 spans 12 residues. After removal of 5 bases from V and 5 bases from J, the junction contained 3 bases not matched to a gene. The CDR3 sequence: CASSNLADEQYF. In nucleotides, the CDR3 is TGTGCCAGCAGTAACCTAGCGGACGAGCAGTACTTC.

The rearrangement joins TRBV5-1 to TRBJ1-1; D not certain. CDR1 is SGHRS, CDR2 YFSETQ, per germline. The CDR3 spans 14 residues. V was clipped by 0 bases and J by 4 bases, with 10 bases between them. CDR3 nucleotides: TGCGCCAGCAGCTTGGAGGGCACGGGCACTGAAGCTTTCTTT. It codes for CASSLEGTGTEAFF.

The V and J genes are TRBV7-2 and TRBJ1-3; no clear D gene. V lost 3 bases to trimming and J lost 4 bases, with 10 bases between them. Per the germline V gene, CDR1 is SGHTA and CDR2 is FQGNSA. This CDR3 is built from 14 residues. Here the CDR3 reads CASSLSISGNTIYF. The CDR3 DNA follows: TGTGCCAGCAGCTTGAGCATCTCAGGAAACACCATATATTTT.

The V gene is TRBV7-9, the J gene TRBJ1-1; TRBD1 agrees at 7 bases. The germline V gene encodes CDR1 SEHNR and CDR2 FQNEAQ (reference sequence). The CDR3 runs to 12 residues. J gave up 3 bases and V 6 bases, and 1 base lay outside the gene matches. CDR3 nucleotides: TGTGCCAGCAGGACAGGGCACACTGAAGCTTTCTTT. Its protein is CASRTGHTEAFF.

The chain joins TRBV19 to TRBJ2-3; 10 positions match TRBD1. The CDR3 contains 17 residues. Looked up from germline, CDR1 is LNHDA and CDR2 is SQIVND (reference sequence). The J segment lost 10 bases and the V segment lost 5 bases, leaving 18 bases of the junction unmatched. Here the CDR3 DNA reads TGTGCCAGTAGTTGGACAGGGGGATTTACTAGCGGAGCCCCGCAGTATTTT. It translates to CASSWTGGFTSGAPQYF. The whole variable domain, remainder taken from reference TRBV19 and TRBJ2-3, is DGGITQSPKYLFRKEGQNVTLSCEQNLNHDAMYWYRQDPGQGLRLIYYSQIVNDFQKGDIAEGYSVSREKKESFPLTVTSAQKNPTAFYLCASSWTGGFTSGAPQYFGPGTRLTVL.

The chain employs TRBV6-5 and TRBJ1-6; no reliable D call. The CDR3 sequence is 15 residues long. CDR1 and CDR2 from the germline V gene are MNHEY and SVGAGI. V dropped 4 bases and J dropped 7 bases, with 14 bases sitting between them. CDR3 region: CASSLSEAPNSPLHF. DNA for the CDR3: TGTGCCAGCAGTTTATCGGAGGCTCCGAATTCACCCCTCCACTTT.

V usage is TRBV14 and J usage is TRBJ2-3; TRBD2 agrees at 13 bases. CDR1 SGHDN and CDR2 FVKESK come from the germline V gene. The CDR3 has 16 residues. Trimming took 3 bases from V and 0 from J; bases not matched to a gene: 0. CDR3 nucleotides: TGTGCCAGCAGCCAGGGACTAGCGGGGAGCACAGATACGCAGTATTTT. Its protein product is CASSQGLAGSTDTQYF.

This sequence joins TRBV5-1 and TRBJ2-7; TRBD2 matches 15 bases. CDR1 and CDR2 from the germline V gene are SGHRS and YFSETQ. This CDR3 region has 18 residues. The V segment lost 4 bases and the J segment 4 bases; nucleotides outside the gene matches: 12. The CDR3 DNA is TGCGCCAGCAGCCGGACTAGCGGGGGGGCACACACCCCGTACGAGCAGTACTTC. Encoded protein: CASSRTSGGAHTPYEQYF.

This clone was detected only a few times. V and J are TRBV3-1 (or the pseudogene TRBV3-2) and TRBJ2-7; D gene unclear. Trimming removed 0 bases at V and 0 bases at J, with 15 bases between. The CDR3 is 17 amino acids. The germline CDR1 and CDR2 sequences are LGHDT and YNNKEL (reference sequence). In DNA form, the CDR3 reads TGTGCCAGCAGCCAAGACGTCTCACCTGGTTACTCCTACGAGCAGTACTTC. Amino acid sequence: CASSQDVSPGYSYEQYF.

The CDR3 DNA sequence: TGTGCCAGCTCACCACTTGTAAACACCGGGGAGCTGTTTTTT. It encodes CASSPLVNTGELFF. The chain uses TRBV18 and TRBJ2-2; D is undetermined. The ends were cut back, 1 base at V and 2 bases at J, with 5 bases in the middle. Per the germline V gene, CDR1 is KGHSH and CDR2 is LQKENI. This CDR3 is built from 14 residues.

This sequence joins TRBV11-2 and TRBJ1-1, with D unresolved. Germline V gene lookup returns CDR1 SGHAT and CDR2 FQNNGV. The CDR3 contains 12 residues. Trimming took 5 bases from V and 9 from J, leaving 13 bases between them. The CDR3 DNA follows: TGTGCCAGCAGCCCCAACGAGGTGAAAGCTTTCTTT. Translation gives CASSPNEVKAFF.

The rearrangement links TRBV4-1 to TRBJ2-1; unclear D gene. This CDR3 spans 13 amino acids. Germline CDR1 MGHRA, CDR2 YSYEKL. V was pared by 2 bases and J by 5 bases, with 7 bases between. The CDR3: CASSQKLHNEQFF. CDR3 DNA: TGCGCCAGCAGCCAAAAACTCCACAATGAGCAGTTCTTC.

The V gene is TRBV7-3, the J gene TRBJ2-1; D not certain. This CDR3 spans 12 amino acids. V lost 5 bases and J lost 5, with 7 bases in between. The germline gives CDR1 SGHTA, CDR2 FQGTGA. CDR3 region: CASSDIDNEQFF. For the CDR3, the DNA is TGTGCCAGCAGCGACATTGACAATGAGCAGTTCTTC.

The chain uses TRBV6-5 and TRBJ1-1; D is ambiguous. The V and J ends lost 6 bases and 8 bases respectively, with 13 bases between them. The germline V gene has CDR1 MNHEY and CDR2 SVGAGI. This CDR3 contains 12 residues. For the CDR3, the DNA is TGTGCCAGCAGGAACCCGGGGTGGGAAGCTTTCTTT. Translation gives CASRNPGWEAFF.

The chain is built from TRBV7-2 and TRBJ2-5; the match to TRBD1 covers 7 bases. Trimming at V came to 5 bases and at J to 10 bases, leaving 10 bases not matched to a gene. The CDR3 spans 13 residues. The germline gives CDR1 SGHTA, CDR2 FQGNSA. The chain's CDR3 is CASSVRDRWDQYF. CDR3 in DNA: TGTGCCAGCAGCGTCCGGGACAGATGGGACCAGTACTTC.

The rearrangement joins TRBV24-1 to TRBJ2-1; no definite D call. The CDR3 contains 15 residues. The ends were cut back, 4 bases at V and 4 bases at J, with 13 bases in the middle. CDR1 is KGHDR and CDR2 is SFDVKD in the germline V gene. CDR3 in amino acids: CATSESGMAYNEQFF. CDR3 DNA sequence: TGTGCCACCAGTGAGTCTGGTATGGCGTACAATGAGCAGTTCTTC.

This clone has only one observation. The rearrangement links TRBV18 to TRBJ2-5; tentatively, D is TRBD2 (6 bases). V was shortened by 6 bases and J by 5 bases, with 19 bases between the two germline ends. Germline CDR1 is KGHSH and CDR2 is LQKENI. The CDR3 sequence is 15 residues long. In nucleotides, the CDR3 is TGTGCCAGCTCCCGGAATGGCGGGAATCAGGAGACCCAGTACTTC. Its translation is CASSRNGGNQETQYF.